Here is one TCR beta chain with its context. The CDR3 is 13 residues long. V shed 6 bases, J shed 7 bases, and the junction held 5 bases outside the gene matches. The germline V gene has CDR1 MNHEY and CDR2 SMNVEV (reference sequence). This specimen comes from a study of blood T cell repertoires in COVID-19. Study-wide background: The United States, Italy and Spain provided the acute and convalescent COVID-19 samples. Sources were T cells, B-cell-depleted T cells, or PBMCs; the material itself was cDNA or gDNA.

Sequenced by immunoSEQ multiplex PCR; TCRdb stores in-frame clones only, minus some. The sample shows a few hundred thousand clones, 89% of them seen only once. This TCR was recovered from a woman aged 40-49 years who had recovered from COVID-19. The V and J genes are TRBV27 and TRBJ2-4, with 8 positions matching TRBD1. The sequenced sample was PBMCs or T cells enriched from blood (not recorded which). In DNA, the CDR3 is TGTGCCAGCAGCCTGGACAGGGCCAACATTCAGTACTTC. It yields the protein CASSLDRANIQYF.